Each of the 16 T cell receptor beta chains below was sequenced from the same sample in a study of cytotoxic CD8 clonotypes in ibrutinib-treated CLL. Sequencing was performed with immunoSEQ multiplex PCR; in TCRdb, only in-frame clones are kept and a portion is missing. Of nearly 85,000 clones in the sample, 70% to 80% were seen once. The sample here was PBMCs, taken after 12 months of ibrutinib treatment. These receptors all stem from a human donor with chronic lymphocytic leukemia.

V and J are TRBV18 and TRBJ2-1; 11 nucleotides match TRBD2. Germline V gene lookup returns CDR1 KGHSH and CDR2 LQKENI. The CDR3 length is 20 residues. After removal of 0 bases from V and 0 bases from J, the junction contained 10 bases not matched to a gene. CDR3 sequence (DNA): TGTGCCAGCTCACCACCGGGAACAGGACTAGCGGGTACCTCCTACAATGAGCAGTTCTTC. Translated: CASSPPGTGLAGTSYNEQFF.

V usage is TRBV6-5 and J usage is TRBJ1-3; no clear D. The V and J ends lost 6 bases and 4 bases respectively, with 16 bases between them. Germline loops: CDR1 MNHEY, CDR2 SVGAGI. The CDR3 runs to 15 residues. CDR3 residues: CASSPNLQVGNTIYF. CDR3 DNA: TGTGCCAGCAGCCCGAACTTGCAAGTGGGAAACACCATATATTTT.

This clone came up a few times. CDR3 residues: CASSLMGGEQFF. The CDR3 DNA follows: TGTGCCAGCAGCCTTATGGGGGGGGAGCAGTTCTTC. The genes are TRBV11-3 and TRBJ2-1; 7 bases are a match to TRBD2. The CDR3 extends over 12 amino acids. Trimming at V came to 5 bases and at J to 10 bases, leaving 5 bases not matched to a gene. Looked up from germline, CDR1 is SGHNT and CDR2 is YENEEA.

This chain uses TRBV19 with TRBJ2-5; 8 nucleotides align to TRBD2. Germline lookup yields CDR1 LNHDA and CDR2 SQIVND (reference sequence). The V segment lost 5 bases and the J segment 12 bases; nucleotides outside the gene matches: 11. The CDR3 sequence is 13 residues long. CDR3 sequence reads: CASSPTGAGEEYF. CDR3 nucleotides: TGTGCCAGTAGTCCTACTGGAGCGGGGGAGGAGTACTTC.

The CDR3 nucleotides are TGTGCCAGCAGCCCAACTGGGGGCAATGAGCAGTTCTTC. Encoded protein: CASSPTGGNEQFF. The chain employs TRBV9 and TRBJ2-1, with D perhaps given as TRBD1 or TRBD2 (5 bases each). Trimming left V 4 bases short and J 6 bases short, with 11 bases between. Per the germline V gene, CDR1 is SGDLS and CDR2 is YYNGEE. This CDR3 comprises 13 residues. Complete variable domain (other parts from reference TRBV9 and TRBJ2-1): DSGVTQTPKHLITATGQRVTLRCSPRSGDLSVYWYQQSLDQGLQFLIQYYNGEERAKGNILERFSAQQFPDLHSELNLSSLELGDSALYFCASSPTGGNEQFFGPGTRLTVL.

The chain combines TRBV6-6 with TRBJ2-5; possibly TRBD2 for D (5 bases). TRBJ2-7 explains the end of the DNA better; the J call may be wrong. Germline CDR1 is MNHNY and CDR2 is SVGAGI (reference sequence). CDR3 length: 14 amino acids. CDR3 DNA sequence: TGTGCCAGCAGTCCCTCGGGGTTGGTGTACGAGCAGTACTTC. Translated, it gives CASSPSGLVYEQYF.

This chain links TRBV5-1 with TRBJ1-2; no clear D gene. Germline-derived CDR1 and CDR2 are SGHRS and YFSETQ. The V and J ends lost 0 bases and 0 bases respectively, with 9 bases between them. This CDR3 has 15 residues. The CDR3 region is CASSLGNGPNYGYTF. The CDR3 DNA reads as TGCGCCAGCAGCTTGGGCAACGGACCTAACTATGGCTACACCTTC.

This clone was counted a single time. V usage is TRBV5-1 and J usage is TRBJ2-7; possibly TRBD1 for D (5 bases). V lost 0 bases, J lost 0 bases, and 16 bases lay in between. Germline values: CDR1 SGHRS, CDR2 YFSETQ. This CDR3 is 17 amino acids long. CDR3 sequence reads: CASSLGPAGMSSYEQYF. The CDR3 nucleotides are TGCGCCAGCAGCTTGGGGCCGGCAGGGATGAGCTCCTACGAGCAGTACTTC.

The chain is built from TRBV7-2 and TRBJ1-4; 7 positions match TRBD1. The CDR3 spans 15 residues. J was trimmed by 10 bases and V by 5 bases; bases with no gene match: 13. The germline CDR1 and CDR2 sequences are SGHTA and FQGNSA. The CDR3 here is CASSPQGGVYGKLFF. The CDR3 coding sequence is TGTGCCAGCAGCCCCCAGGGGGGGGTTTATGGAAAACTGTTTTTT.

This clone has a handful of counts. The chain combines TRBV6-1 with TRBJ1-1; unclear D gene. The CDR3 runs to 13 residues. Trimming took off 8 bases at V and 4 bases at J, with 14 bases between the two ends. In germline, CDR1 is MNHNS, CDR2 SASEGT. In DNA, the CDR3 is TGTGCCAGCCTCCCTGGGCCTTTCACTGAAGCTTTCTTT. Protein sequence: CASLPGPFTEAFF.

Notes on this clone: At the DNA level, this CDR3 is encoded by other sequences in the same sample as well. The V call is TRBV6-5, the J call TRBJ1-1; D unclear. In germline, CDR1 is MNHEY, CDR2 SVGAGI. The CDR3 consists of 12 residues. V gave up 2 bases and J gave up 2 bases, with 3 bases separating them. In DNA, the CDR3 is TGTGCCAGCAGTTACGCAAACACTGAAGCTTTCTTT. Protein sequence: CASSYANTEAFF.

The V call is TRBV4-3, the J call TRBJ1-1; D remains unclear. Trimming took 6 bases from V and 0 from J, leaving 11 bases between them. Germline CDR1 is LGHNA and CDR2 is YSLEER. This CDR3 is built from 14 residues. CDR3 in amino acids: CASRPNTVNTEAFF. In DNA form, the CDR3 reads TGCGCCAGCAGACCCAATACAGTGAACACTGAAGCTTTCTTT.

V gene TRBV7-3 combines with J gene TRBJ1-2, with TRBD1 as a possible D gene (5 bases). The germline V gene encodes CDR1 SGHTA and CDR2 FQGTGA. There are 15 residues in the CDR3. Deletions cut 5 bases from V and 6 bases from J, with 19 bases between. The DNA of the CDR3 is TGTGCCAGCAGCCCAAGTCGGGGCGGATGGGATGGCTACACCTTC. This encodes CASSPSRGGWDGYTF.

This chain links TRBV5-5 with TRBJ2-7, with unresolved D. The CDR3 runs 12 residues. CDR1 is SGHKS, CDR2 YYEKEE, per germline (reference sequence). V gave up 1 base and J gave up 2 bases, with 4 bases separating them. This chain's CDR3 is CASSLPTYEQYF. The CDR3 nucleotides are TGTGCCAGCAGCTTGCCTACCTACGAGCAGTACTTC.

The chain is built from TRBV6-5 and TRBJ1-3, with 9 bases that match TRBD1. CDR3 length: 15 amino acids. Trimming removed 4 bases from V and 4 bases from J; junction bases left unmatched: 5. Germline V lookup: CDR1 MNHEY, CDR2 SVGAGI. DNA of the CDR3: TGTGCCAGCAGTTCACAGGGGGCCGGAGGAAACACCATATATTTT. Its protein is CASSSQGAGGNTIYF.

The chain has TRBV4-3 and TRBJ2-3; 10 bases are a match to TRBD2. Germline loops: CDR1 LGHNA, CDR2 YSLEER. There are 16 residues in the CDR3. V was clipped by 4 bases and J by 2 bases; unmatched bases: 6. The CDR3 DNA follows: TGCGCCAGCAGCCGTAGCGGGGGGCCCAACACAGATACGCAGTATTTT. Protein: CASSRSGGPNTDTQYF.